Listed below are T cell receptor beta chains from one sample, sequenced in a study of blood T cell repertoires in COVID-19. Generated by immunoSEQ multiplex PCR, the TCRdb table keeps only in-frame clones and is missing some. The table lists approximately 150,000 clones, about 87% of them singletons. Sequenced sample: peripheral blood. These receptors all come from a human donor in a cohort sampled during active COVID-19. CDR3s include the opening cysteine and the closing phenylalanine or tryptophan. Each record gives: J gene, V gene, CDR3 protein.

TRBJ1-5 TRBV18 CASSPGTGNQPQHF
TRBJ2-7 TRBV7-6 CASSPGQFYEQYF
TRBJ2-1 TRBV10-3 CAINDGQVYGEQFF
TRBJ2-1 TRBV5-1 CASGMTGGEFF
TRBJ2-2 TRBV4-2 CASSQDPTNTGELFF
TRBJ2-5 TRBV6-6 CASSYSPYQTQYF
TRBJ1-1 TRBV30 CAWNRQGQGNTEAFF
TRBJ1-4 TRBV15 CATSGLIGGATNEKLFF
TRBJ2-6 TRBV7-9 CASTVQGARDSTF
TRBJ2-7 TRBV9 CASSVKGLAGNEQYF
TRBJ2-2 TRBV12-3/TRBV12-4 CASSRDLAGVLFF
TRBJ2-3 TRBV24-1 CATSGQGRRTDTQYF
TRBJ2-5 TRBV19 CASRTSTGPTLTQYF
TRBJ2-2 TRBV7-6 CASSNQGIANTGELFF
TRBJ2-4 TRBV5-6 CASSLVGTGINIQYF
TRBJ2-5 TRBV9 CASSVGLGVRETQYF
TRBJ2-7 TRBV5-1 CASSWTGSSYEQYF
TRBJ1-2 TRBV19 CASSITGYEGAHYGYTF
TRBJ1-5 TRBV7-6 CASSLGGTGGPQPQHF
TRBJ1-1 TRBV12-3/TRBV12-4 CASSLADINEAFF
TRBJ1-2 TRBV19 CASSILRGNYGYTF
TRBJ2-1 TRBV9 CASSASGGDAYNEQFF
TRBJ2-2 TRBV3-1/TRBV3-2 CASSQVFGFRGKANTGELFF
TRBJ1-3 TRBV2 CASRDGEGNTIYF
TRBJ2-5 TRBV25-1 CASSPLRGRDFQETQYF
TRBJ2-7 TRBV25-1 CASSECLKWQSNEQYF
TRBJ2-4 TRBV30 CAFETGGGIQYF
TRBJ2-4 TRBV30 CAFKRAGENIQYF
TRBJ1-2 TRBV3-1/TRBV3-2 CASSHAGTVRTF
TRBJ2-2 TRBV4-3 CASSQDLGTGELFF
TRBJ1-2 TRBV6-4 CASSDGTGTDGYTF
TRBJ2-5 TRBV2 CASSELAGGQETQYF
TRBJ2-2 TRBV20-1 CSASLAGADTGELFF
TRBJ1-3 TRBV19 CASSPDRASGNTIYF
TRBJ1-5 TRBV11-2 CASSLGQGIQPQHF
TRBJ1-1 TRBV3-1/TRBV3-2 CASSQARIAFF
TRBJ1-6 TRBV5-6 CASSFRRGEGYNSPLHF
TRBJ2-7 TRBV15 CATSRGQGAREQYF
TRBJ1-1 TRBV7-2 CASSLEGQTNTEAFF
TRBJ1-2 TRBV30 CAWSKRDRAAGYTF